The entry below describes one T cell receptor beta chain. Its target is not known. The sample comes from a study of shared clonotypes between healthy human individuals. Whole-study results and caveats: Generation probabilities of non-shared clonotypes were lower (relative to those shared by all four donors).

Only in-frame clones appear in the TCRdb table, and some are missing; sequencing was by immunoSEQ multiplex PCR. The data hold some 680,000 clones, with 73% observed a single time. The CDR3 covers 16 residues. Trimming took 3 bases from V and 2 from J, leaving 14 bases between them. The germline V gene has CDR1 MDHEN and CDR2 SYDVKM. This TCR derives from a woman in her thirties in good health. The chain couples TRBV28 to TRBJ2-1; TRBD2 is a possible D gene (6 bases). The specimen sequenced was memory CD4+ T cells sorted from blood. Subset specified: CD45RA-negative fraction. The CDR3 DNA reads as TGTGCCAGCAGTTTGGAGTCGGGAGACCCCTACAATGAGCAGTTCTTC. Translation gives CASSLESGDPYNEQFF.